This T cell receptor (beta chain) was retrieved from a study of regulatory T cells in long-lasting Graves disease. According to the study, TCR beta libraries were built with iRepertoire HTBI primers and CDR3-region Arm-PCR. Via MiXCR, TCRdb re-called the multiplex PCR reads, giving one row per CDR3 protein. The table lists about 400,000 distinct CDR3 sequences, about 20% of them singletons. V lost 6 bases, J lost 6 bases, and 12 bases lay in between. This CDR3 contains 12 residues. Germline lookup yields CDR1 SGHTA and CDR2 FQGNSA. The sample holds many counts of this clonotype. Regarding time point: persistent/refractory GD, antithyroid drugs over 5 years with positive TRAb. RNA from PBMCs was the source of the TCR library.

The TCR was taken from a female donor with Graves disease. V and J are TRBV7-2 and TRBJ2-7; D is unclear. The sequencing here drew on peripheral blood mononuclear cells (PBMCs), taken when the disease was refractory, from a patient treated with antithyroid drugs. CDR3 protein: CASSSRLGEQYF. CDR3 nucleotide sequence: TGTGCCAGCAGTTCTAGACTCGGCGAGCAGTACTTC.